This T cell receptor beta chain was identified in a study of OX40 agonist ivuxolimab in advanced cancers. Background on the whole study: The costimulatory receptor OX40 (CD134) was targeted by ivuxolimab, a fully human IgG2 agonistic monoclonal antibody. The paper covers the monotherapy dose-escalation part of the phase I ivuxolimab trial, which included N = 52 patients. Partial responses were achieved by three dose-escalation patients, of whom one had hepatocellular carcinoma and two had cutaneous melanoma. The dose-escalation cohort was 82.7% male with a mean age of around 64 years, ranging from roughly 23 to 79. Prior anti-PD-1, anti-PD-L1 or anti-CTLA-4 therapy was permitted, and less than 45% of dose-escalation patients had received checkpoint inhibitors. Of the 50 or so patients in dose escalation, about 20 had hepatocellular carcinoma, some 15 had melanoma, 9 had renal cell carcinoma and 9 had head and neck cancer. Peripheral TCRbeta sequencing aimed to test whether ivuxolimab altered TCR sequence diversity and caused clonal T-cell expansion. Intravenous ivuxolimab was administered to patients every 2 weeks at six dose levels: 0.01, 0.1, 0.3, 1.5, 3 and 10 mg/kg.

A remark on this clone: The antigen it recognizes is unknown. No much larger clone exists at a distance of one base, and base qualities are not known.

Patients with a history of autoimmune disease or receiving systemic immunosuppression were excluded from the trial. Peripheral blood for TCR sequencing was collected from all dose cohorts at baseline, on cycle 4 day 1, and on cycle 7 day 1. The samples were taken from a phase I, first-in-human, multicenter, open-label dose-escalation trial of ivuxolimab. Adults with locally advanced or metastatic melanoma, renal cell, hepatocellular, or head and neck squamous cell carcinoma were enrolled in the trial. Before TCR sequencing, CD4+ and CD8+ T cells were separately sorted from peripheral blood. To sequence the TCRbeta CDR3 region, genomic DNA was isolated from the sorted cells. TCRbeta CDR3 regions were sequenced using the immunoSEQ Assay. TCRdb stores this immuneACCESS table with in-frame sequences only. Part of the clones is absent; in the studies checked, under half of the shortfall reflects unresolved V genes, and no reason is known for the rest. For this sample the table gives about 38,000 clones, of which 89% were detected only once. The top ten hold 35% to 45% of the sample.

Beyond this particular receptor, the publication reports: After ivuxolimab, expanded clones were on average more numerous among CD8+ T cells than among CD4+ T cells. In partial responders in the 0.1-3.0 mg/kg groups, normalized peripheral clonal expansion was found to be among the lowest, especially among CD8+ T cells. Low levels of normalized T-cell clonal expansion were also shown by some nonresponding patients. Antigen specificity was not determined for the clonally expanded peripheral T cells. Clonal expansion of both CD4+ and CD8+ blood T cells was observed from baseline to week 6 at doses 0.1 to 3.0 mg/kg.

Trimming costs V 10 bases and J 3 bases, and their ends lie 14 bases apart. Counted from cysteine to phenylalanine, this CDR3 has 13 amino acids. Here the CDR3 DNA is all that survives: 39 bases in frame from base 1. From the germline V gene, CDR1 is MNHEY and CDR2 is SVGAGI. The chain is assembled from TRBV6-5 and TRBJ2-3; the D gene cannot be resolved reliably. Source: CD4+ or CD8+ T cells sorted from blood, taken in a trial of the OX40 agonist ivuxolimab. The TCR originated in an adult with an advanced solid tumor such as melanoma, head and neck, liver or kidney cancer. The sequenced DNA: TGTGCCACCGCGACACACTCTACAGATACGCAGTATTTT. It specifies CATATHSTDTQYF.